The 16 T cell receptor beta chains below all came from one sample that was sequenced in a study of T cell responses to AZD1222 COVID-19 vaccine. Generated by immunoSEQ multiplex PCR, the TCRdb table keeps only in-frame clones and is missing some. Of about 100,000 clones in the sample, 85% to 90% were seen once. The sequencing here drew on peripheral blood, taken on day 0 of AZD1222 vaccination. These receptors came from an adult in good health.

This chain joins TRBV5-1 and TRBJ1-1; D is perhaps TRBD1 (5 bases). V lost 4 bases and J 5 bases, leaving 21 bases between the germline ends. CDR3 size: 16 residues. CDR1 and CDR2 (germline): SGHRS, YFSETQ. CDR3 bases: TGCGCCAGCAGCCTCGGGTTCGAAGGGGCTGGGACTGAAGCTTTCTTT. Translation: CASSLGFEGAGTEAFF.

The chain uses TRBV5-5 and TRBJ1-1; D not resolved. The CDR3 covers 13 residues. Trimming shortened V by 0 bases and J by 5 bases, and 8 bases separated the two germline ends. From germline, CDR1 is SGHKS and CDR2 YYEKEE (reference sequence). CDR3 sequence reads: CASSLVPGTEAFF. The CDR3 bases are TGTGCCAGCAGCTTGGTCCCTGGGACTGAAGCTTTCTTT.

This clone was seen a handful of times. The chain carries TRBV25-1 and TRBJ1-1; D ambiguous. Trimming took 5 bases from V and 6 from J, leaving 13 bases between them. Germline values: CDR1 MGHDK, CDR2 SYGVNS. This CDR3 is built from 13 residues. This CDR3 is CASSHTRDSEAFF. In nucleotides, the CDR3 is TGTGCCAGCAGTCACACGCGGGATTCTGAAGCTTTCTTT. The full variable domain, with the rest looked up from reference TRBV25-1 and TRBJ1-1, is EADIYQTPRYLVIGTGKKITLECSQTMGHDKMYWYQQDPGMELHLIHYSYGVNSTEKGDLSSESTVSRIRTEHFPLTLESARPSHTSQYLCASSHTRDSEAFFGQGTRLTVV.

The chain uses TRBV6-5 and TRBJ2-7; weak D call: TRBD2 (5 bases). V was trimmed by 10 bases and J by 3 bases, leaving 22 bases between them. The V gene's germline CDR1 is MNHEY and CDR2 SVGAGI. The CDR3 spans 15 residues. The CDR3 protein is CATSDRGRVRYEQYF. CDR3 nucleotides: TGTGCCACCTCCGACCGGGGAAGAGTTCGCTACGAGCAGTACTTC.

The chain carries TRBV4-2 and TRBJ2-1; TRBD2 matches at 8 bases. The CDR3 consists of 17 residues. V gave up 4 bases and J gave up 0 bases; unmatched junction bases: 8. Germline CDR1 and CDR2: LGHNA and YNFKEQ. In DNA, the CDR3 is TGTGCCAGCAGCCGAGACTTACTAGCGGCCTCCTACAATGAGCAGTTCTTC. This translates into CASSRDLLAASYNEQFF.

This clone was counted a single time. The chain carries TRBV28 and TRBJ2-7; TRBD2 might be the D (6 bases). This CDR3 contains 16 residues. Per germline, CDR1 MDHEN and CDR2 SYDVKM. Trimming cost V 6 bases and J 0 bases, with 18 bases left between them. In DNA, the CDR3 is TGTGCCAGCAGCCCATATCCTCGGGGGAGCTCCTACGAGCAGTACTTC. This translates into CASSPYPRGSSYEQYF. The variable domain in full, with the rest retrieved from reference TRBV28 and TRBJ2-7, is DVKVTQSSRYLVKRTGEKVFLECVQDMDHENMFWYRQDPGLGLRLIYFSYDVKMKEKGDIPEGYSVSREKKERFSLILESASTNQTSMYLCASSPYPRGSSYEQYFGPGTRLTVT.

The chain joins TRBV11-2 to TRBJ2-2, with D unresolved. V lost 2 bases to trimming and J lost 4 bases, with 8 bases between them. The CDR3 loop spans 14 amino acids. Per the germline V gene, CDR1 is SGHAT and CDR2 is FQNNGV. DNA of the CDR3: TGTGCCAGCAGCTTAACGCGCGGCACCGGGGAGCTGTTTTTT. Its translation: CASSLTRGTGELFF.

This rearrangement joins TRBV20-1 to TRBJ2-5; 10 bases are shared with TRBD1. J was trimmed by 5 bases and V by 3 bases; bases with no gene match: 12. The germline gives CDR1 DFQATT, CDR2 SNEGSKA (reference sequence). CDR3 size: 16 residues. CDR3 in amino acids: CSASWGQGSKMETQYF. DNA of the CDR3: TGCAGTGCTAGTTGGGGACAGGGGTCAAAAATGGAGACCCAGTACTTC.

The J gene is TRBJ1-6, the V gene TRBV28; 9 bases agree with TRBD1. V trimming: 5 bases; J trimming: 10 bases; junction bases outside the gene matches: 12. CDR3 size: 16 residues. Germline V CDR1 and CDR2: MDHEN, SYDVKM. Written as DNA, the CDR3 is TGTGCCAGCAGTCCCTGGGGACAGGGTACACTCTCACCCCTCCACTTT. Translating gives CASSPWGQGTLSPLHF.

V usage is TRBV6-2 or TRBV6-3 and J usage is TRBJ1-1, with D maybe TRBD1 (5 bases). The CDR3 is 14 residues long. CDR1 is MNHEY and CDR2 is SVGEGT in the germline V gene. Trimming pared 5 bases from V and 6 bases from J, leaving 16 bases between. DNA for the CDR3: TGTGCCAGCAGTCGAGCGGTAGGGGATCCTGAAGCTTTCTTT. Amino acid sequence: CASSRAVGDPEAFF.

This chain uses TRBV7-2 with TRBJ2-1; unclear D gene. The CDR3 length is 15 residues. CDR1 is SGHTA, CDR2 FQGNSA, per germline. With 3 bases removed from V and 8 bases from J, the gap between germline ends came to 17 bases. In DNA form, the CDR3 reads TGTGCCAGCAGCTTCGTAGATGGCCTGGTGGATGAGCAGTTCTTC. This codes for CASSFVDGLVDEQFF.

The chain joins TRBV30 to TRBJ2-7, with D unclear. CDR1 is GTSNPN, CDR2 SVGIG, per germline (reference sequence). CDR3 length: 9 amino acids. CDR3 loop: CAKTAEQYF. CDR3 bases: TGTGCTAAGACGGCCGAGCAGTACTTC.

For this clone: A read error may produce the germline difference seen at one junction end. V usage is TRBV29-1 and J usage is TRBJ2-7, with D perhaps TRBD1 (5 bases). The CDR3 covers 12 residues. Germline V gene data show CDR1 as SQVTM and CDR2 as ANQGSEA. CDR3 bases: TGCAGCGTTCAAGACAGTTCCTACGAGCAGTACTTC. Amino acids: CSVQDSSYEQYF.

This clone has just one count. This chain joins TRBV19 and TRBJ1-5; D is unclear. The V gene's germline CDR1 is LNHDA and CDR2 SQIVND (reference sequence). The ends were cut back, 0 bases at V and 1 base at J, with 10 bases in the middle. This CDR3 has 16 amino acids. The CDR3 DNA is TGTGCCAGTAGTATAGACAGGTCTCGAAGCAATCAGCCCCAGCATTTT. It specifies CASSIDRSRSNQPQHF.

This clone was picked up one time. The chain links TRBV27 to TRBJ1-2; 7 positions agree with TRBD1. CDR3 length equals 13 residues. Per the germline V gene, CDR1 is MNHEY and CDR2 is SMNVEV (reference sequence). With 6 bases clipped from V and 8 bases from J, the junction kept 9 bases outside the gene matches. CDR3 DNA: TGTGCCAGCAGCCCGACAGGGCTCAAAGGCTACACCTTC. This gives the protein CASSPTGLKGYTF.

This sequence joins TRBV20-1 and TRBJ2-7, with TRBD1 as a possible D gene (5 bases). The CDR3 runs 10 residues. Germline CDR1 reads DFQATT; CDR2 reads SNEGSKA (reference sequence). The V and J ends lost 8 bases and 5 bases respectively, with 10 bases between them. The CDR3 nucleotides read TGCAGTACACAGGTAGACGAGCAGTACTTC. It encodes CSTQVDEQYF.